The 21 T cell receptor beta chains given below trace back to one sample, sequenced in a study of blood T cell repertoires in COVID-19. Clones were read by immunoSEQ multiplex PCR, and TCRdb kept only the in-frame ones, dropping some. The sample comprises approximately 290,000 clones, approximately 85% of which are singletons, and 3.5% to 4.5% rests with the top ten. Sequencing input: PBMCs or T cells enriched from blood (not recorded which). The source of these receptors is a woman under 40 who had recovered from COVID-19.

The V gene is TRBV11-1, the J gene TRBJ1-3, with 7 bases lining up with TRBD1. Germline V gives CDR1 SGHAT, CDR2 FQDESV (reference sequence). This CDR3 has 16 residues. Trimming removed 3 bases from V and 0 bases from J; junction bases left unmatched: 5. CDR3 DNA: TGTGCCAGCAGCTTCCGGGACAGAAGCTCTGGAAACACCATATATTTT. Its translation: CASSFRDRSSGNTIYF.

The J gene is TRBJ1-3, the V gene TRBV3-1 (or the pseudogene TRBV3-2), with 11 bases identical to TRBD1. Germline V lookup: CDR1 LGHDT, CDR2 YNNKEL (reference sequence). The J segment lost 4 bases and the V segment lost 4 bases, leaving 3 bases of the junction unmatched. This CDR3 spans 15 amino acids. The CDR3 spells CASSLRTGGGNTIYF. The CDR3 coding sequence is TGTGCCAGCAGCCTCCGGACAGGGGGCGGAAACACCATATATTTT.

V is TRBV30 and J is TRBJ1-1, with D maybe TRBD1 (5 bases). V shed 2 bases and J shed 8 bases, with 12 bases lying between them. The germline gives CDR1 GTSNPN, CDR2 SVGIG (reference sequence). The CDR3 extends over 12 amino acids. This CDR3 reads CAWSSTDREAFF. DNA for the CDR3: TGTGCCTGGAGTTCTACTGACAGAGAAGCTTTCTTT.

This clone was seen more than once but under ten times. V and J are TRBV6-6 and TRBJ1-1, with D perhaps TRBD1 (5 bases). This CDR3 is 13 amino acids long. Per the germline V gene, CDR1 is MNHNY and CDR2 is SVGAGI (reference sequence). Trimming stripped 6 bases from V and 1 base from J, with 9 bases between. DNA of the CDR3: TGTGCCAGCAGCGACGGACAGAACACTGAAGCTTTCTTT. It translates to CASSDGQNTEAFF.

The chain is built from TRBV2 and TRBJ1-1, with unresolved D. Germline V gene sequence: CDR1 SNHLY, CDR2 FYNNEI. V gave up 7 bases and J gave up 1 base, with 10 bases separating them. The CDR3 has 13 residues. The CDR3 loop reads CASNPQTNTEAFF. The CDR3 nucleotides read TGTGCCAGCAATCCACAGACGAACACTGAAGCTTTCTTT.

This clone came up once. The chain combines TRBV30 with TRBJ1-1; possible D gene TRBD1, 6 bases. The CDR3 consists of 16 residues. Germline-derived CDR1 and CDR2 are GTSNPN and SVGIG (reference sequence). V lost 6 bases, J lost 5 bases, and 25 bases lay in between. The DNA of the CDR3 is TGTGCCTGCCACCCCTGGCTAGGGGGAAGGTTAACTGAAGCTTTCTTT. Protein product: CACHPWLGGRLTEAFF.

The CDR3 here is CASSLLGGGSPYNEQFF. Written as DNA, the CDR3 is TGTGCCAGCAGTTTATTGGGCGGGGGCTCCCCCTACAATGAGCAGTTCTTC. The chain recombines TRBV27 with TRBJ2-1, with a weak D call TRBD2 (7 bases). The germline V gene encodes CDR1 MNHEY and CDR2 SMNVEV (reference sequence). With 1 base removed from V and 2 bases from J, the gap between germline ends came to 15 bases. This CDR3 has 17 amino acids.

This clone was observed a few times. This sequence joins TRBV28 and TRBJ1-1, with 7 bases fitting TRBD1. CDR1 is MDHEN, CDR2 SYDVKM, per germline. CDR3 length: 16 amino acids. V trimming: 0 bases; J trimming: 0 bases; junction bases outside the gene matches: 4. CDR3 DNA sequence: TGTGCCAGCAGTTTATGGGGGGACAGCGTGAACACTGAAGCTTTCTTT. Protein product: CASSLWGDSVNTEAFF.

The V call is TRBV7-9, the J call TRBJ1-2; 8 nucleotides line up with TRBD1. The CDR3 extends over 14 amino acids. Germline trimming cut 5 bases from V and 4 bases from J; bases unmatched to any gene: 6. Germline CDR1 and CDR2: SEHNR and FQNEAQ (reference sequence). The CDR3 spells CASSPTGGGYGYTF. CDR3 sequence (DNA): TGTGCCAGCAGCCCCACAGGGGGAGGCTATGGCTACACCTTC.

The rearrangement joins TRBV6-5 to TRBJ1-2; 9 nucleotides align to TRBD1. CDR1 is MNHEY, CDR2 SVGAGI, per germline. V lost 6 bases to trimming and J lost 0 bases; unmatched junction nucleotides: 5. CDR3 length: 15 residues. The CDR3: CASRAGTGTNYGYTF. CDR3 nucleotides: TGTGCCAGCAGGGCCGGGACAGGGACTAACTATGGCTACACCTTC.

This chain connects TRBV29-1 to TRBJ2-7, with 7 bases identical to TRBD1. J gave up 0 bases and V 6 bases, and 8 bases lay outside the gene matches. Germline V gene sequence: CDR1 SQVTM, CDR2 ANQGSEA. This CDR3 is 14 amino acids long. CDR3 sequence reads: CSVLGQANSYEQYF. The CDR3 DNA reads TGCAGCGTCCTAGGACAGGCAAACTCCTACGAGCAGTACTTC.

This clone was detected once. V usage is TRBV5-5 and J usage is TRBJ1-4, with 7 bases lining up with TRBD1. The CDR3 runs 17 residues. Germline trimming cut 0 bases from V and 0 bases from J; bases unmatched to any gene: 5. The germline V gene encodes CDR1 SGHKS and CDR2 YYEKEE (reference sequence). As DNA, the CDR3 is TGTGCCAGCAGCTTGGGACAGGGCTACACAACTAATGAAAAACTGTTTTTT. It translates to CASSLGQGYTTNEKLFF.

The V call is TRBV18, the J call TRBJ1-1, with D possibly being TRBD1 (6 bases). The CDR3 extends over 13 amino acids. The V gene's germline CDR1 is KGHSH and CDR2 LQKENI. V was trimmed by 6 bases and J by 3 bases, leaving 11 bases between them. CDR3 sequence: CASSLTGYTEAFF. The CDR3 region has the DNA TGTGCCAGCTCTCTTACAGGGTACACTGAAGCTTTCTTT.

The chain links TRBV9 to TRBJ1-4; D remains unclear. The CDR3 spans 15 residues. The V and J ends lost 4 bases and 0 bases respectively, with 10 bases between them. CDR1 and CDR2 from the germline V gene are SGDLS and YYNGEE. The CDR3 sequence: CASSPSGTTNEKLFF. CDR3 nucleotides: TGTGCCAGCAGCCCCTCCGGTACAACTAATGAAAAACTGTTTTTT.

This clone has a handful of counts. CDR3 coding DNA: TGTGCCAGCAGGGGCCCTGACAGGGGTAAACCCCTCCACTTT. This encodes CASRGPDRGKPLHF. The chain combines TRBV16 with TRBJ1-6; 8 positions match TRBD1. This CDR3 spans 14 amino acids. After removal of 6 bases from V and 12 bases from J, the junction contained 10 bases not matched to a gene. Germline V CDR1 and CDR2: KGHSY, FQNENV.

In DNA, the CDR3 is TGTGCCAGCACCCCACAGGGACTAGCGGCAGATACGCAGTATTTT. Translating gives CASTPQGLAADTQYF. The gene calls are TRBV27 and TRBJ2-3; 11 bases align to TRBD2. This CDR3 has 15 amino acids. CDR1 and CDR2 from the germline V gene are MNHEY and SMNVEV (reference sequence). Trimming at V came to 7 bases and at J to 4 bases, leaving 7 bases not matched to a gene.

The rearrangement joins TRBV5-6 to TRBJ1-1; 8 nucleotides align to TRBD1. V gave up 2 bases and J gave up 1 base; unmatched junction bases: 7. The CDR3 has 16 amino acids. Germline CDR1 and CDR2: SGHDT and YYEEEE. Written as DNA, the CDR3 is TGTGCCAGCAGCTTTTTGCCGGGACAGGCGAACACTGAAGCTTTCTTT. Its translation: CASSFLPGQANTEAFF.

The rearrangement links TRBV7-9 to TRBJ1-1; 12 positions agree with TRBD1. The J segment lost 6 bases and the V segment lost 4 bases, leaving 9 bases of the junction unmatched. Germline V gives CDR1 SEHNR, CDR2 FQNEAQ (reference sequence). The CDR3 loop spans 16 amino acids. The CDR3 DNA reads as TGTGCCAGCAGCTCCGTTCCGGGACAGGGGGCGTCTGAAGCTTTCTTT. Amino acid sequence: CASSSVPGQGASEAFF.

The chain has TRBV19 and TRBJ2-7; 9 bases are a match to TRBD2. The CDR3 has 19 amino acids. Germline CDR1 reads LNHDA; CDR2 reads SQIVND (reference sequence). Losses at the gene ends were 4 bases for V and 7 bases for J; bases not matched to a gene: 23. This CDR3 reads CASSTQIPSGATHREEQYF. The CDR3 nucleotides read TGTGCCAGTAGTACCCAGATACCTAGCGGGGCGACGCACCGGGAAGAGCAGTACTTC.

The chain has TRBV6-5 and TRBJ2-1; D is perhaps TRBD2 (5 bases). The CDR3 spans 14 residues. V shed 0 bases and J shed 13 bases, with 16 bases lying between them. Germline assignment: CDR1 MNHEY and CDR2 SVGAGI. CDR3 residues: CASSYSEDSVDQFF. The CDR3 bases are TGTGCCAGCAGTTACTCGGAGGACTCCGTGGACCAGTTCTTC.

The chain combines TRBV4-1 with TRBJ1-2; weak D call: TRBD1 (6 bases). Trimming shortened V by 3 bases and J by 4 bases, and 21 bases separated the two germline ends. CDR1 and CDR2 from the germline V gene are MGHRA and YSYEKL. This CDR3 is built from 17 residues. CDR3: CASSHRKTGGRIYGYTF. The CDR3 DNA is TGCGCCAGCAGCCACAGAAAGACGGGGGGCCGTATCTATGGCTACACCTTC.